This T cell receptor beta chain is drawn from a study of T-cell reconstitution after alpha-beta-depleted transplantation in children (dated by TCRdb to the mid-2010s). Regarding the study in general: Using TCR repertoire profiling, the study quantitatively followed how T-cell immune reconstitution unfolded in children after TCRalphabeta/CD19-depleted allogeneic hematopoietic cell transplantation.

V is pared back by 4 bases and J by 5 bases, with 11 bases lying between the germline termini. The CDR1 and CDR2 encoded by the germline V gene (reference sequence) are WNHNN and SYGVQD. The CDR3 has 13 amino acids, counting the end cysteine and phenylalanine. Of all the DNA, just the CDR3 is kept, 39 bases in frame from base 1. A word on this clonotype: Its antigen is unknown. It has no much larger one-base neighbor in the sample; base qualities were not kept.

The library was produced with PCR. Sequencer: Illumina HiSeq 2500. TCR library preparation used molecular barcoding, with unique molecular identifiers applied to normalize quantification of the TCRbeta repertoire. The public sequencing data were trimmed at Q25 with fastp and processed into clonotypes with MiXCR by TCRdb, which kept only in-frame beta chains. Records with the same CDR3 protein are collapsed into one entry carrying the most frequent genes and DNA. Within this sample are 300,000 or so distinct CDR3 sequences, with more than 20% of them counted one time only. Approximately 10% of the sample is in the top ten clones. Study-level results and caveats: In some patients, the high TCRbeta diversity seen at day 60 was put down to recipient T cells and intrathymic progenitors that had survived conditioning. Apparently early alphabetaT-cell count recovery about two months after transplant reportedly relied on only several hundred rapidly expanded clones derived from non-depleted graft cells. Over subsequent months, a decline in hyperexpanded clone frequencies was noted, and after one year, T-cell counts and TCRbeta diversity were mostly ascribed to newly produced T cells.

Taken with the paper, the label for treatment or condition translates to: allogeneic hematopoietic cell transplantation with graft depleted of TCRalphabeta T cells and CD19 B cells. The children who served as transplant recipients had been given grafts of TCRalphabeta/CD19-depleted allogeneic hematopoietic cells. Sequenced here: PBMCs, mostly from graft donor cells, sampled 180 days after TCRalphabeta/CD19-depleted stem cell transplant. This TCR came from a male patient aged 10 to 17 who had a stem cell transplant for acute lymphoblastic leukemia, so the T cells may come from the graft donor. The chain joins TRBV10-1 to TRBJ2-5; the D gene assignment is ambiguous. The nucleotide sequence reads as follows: TGCGCCAGCAGTGGATGGCCCCCCGAGACCCAGTACTTC. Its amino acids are CASSGWPPETQYF.